This T cell receptor (beta chain) was profiled in a study of fetal regulatory T cell absence and autoimmunity. Study findings and constraints: Pancreas TCRs were oligoclonally enriched versus cord blood, some clones over 100-fold.

V was shortened by 3 bases and J by 3 bases, with 12 bases between the two germline ends. The CDR3 spans 15 residues. From germline, CDR1 is LGHNT and CDR2 FRNRAP. In the case of this clone: Its antigen is undetermined.

Clones were read by immunoSEQ multiplex PCR, and TCRdb kept only the in-frame ones, dropping some. The sample lists 95,000 to 100,000 clones, about three quarters occurring once. The clonotype originates from a male donor with IPEX syndrome. The J gene is TRBJ1-3, the V gene TRBV12-5; tentatively, D is TRBD1 (6 bases). The sequenced sample consisted of pancreas tissue. CDR3 loop: CASGFGDIGGNTIYF. CDR3 DNA sequence: TGTGCTAGTGGTTTCGGGGACATCGGTGGAAACACCATATATTTT.